The T cell receptor (beta chain) under discussion was sequenced for a study of T cells in Graves' hyperthyroidism and ophthalmopathy. Amplified TCR beta CDR3 regions came from RNA transcripts. The TCR CDR3 was amplified in a first-round RT-PCR using the HTBI primer set. MiXCR, applied by TCRdb to the multiplex PCR reads, yields one record per CDR3 protein. The repertoire consists of 460,000 or so distinct CDR3 sequences, with approximately 15% occurring once and the leading ten covering around 17%. This clonotype was detected ten times or more. Graves' hyperthyroidism is called stable when ophthalmopathy does not progress within 18 months. In patients aged 18 to 65, hyperthyroidism was newly diagnosed, with duration under 2 months. The source of the PBMCs was around 10 ml of fresh peripheral blood. The CDR3 is made up of 15 amino acids. V dropped 0 bases and J dropped 2 bases, with 11 bases sitting between them. Looked up from germline, CDR1 is GTSNPN and CDR2 is SVGIG (reference sequence).

The chain couples TRBV30 to TRBJ1-5, with D possibly TRBD1 on 5 matching bases. The sample consisted of blood. The source is a woman between 18 and 30 years old with Graves' hyperthyroidism. The CDR3: CAWSVDRGGNQPQHF. The CDR3 region has the DNA TGTGCCTGGAGTGTCGACCGGGGGGGCAATCAGCCCCAGCATTTT.